The 15 T cell receptor beta chains below all came from one sample that was sequenced in a study of blood T cell repertoires in COVID-19. Clones were read by immunoSEQ multiplex PCR, and TCRdb kept only the in-frame ones, dropping some. The data show some 210,000 clones, with around 90% seen just once and around 6.5% held by the top ten. Sequencing was performed on peripheral blood. The receptors stem from a man aged 60 to 69 who had recovered from COVID-19.

V usage is TRBV3-1 (or the pseudogene TRBV3-2) and J usage is TRBJ1-1, with D unclear. Germline V gene data show CDR1 as LGHDT and CDR2 as YNNKEL (reference sequence). The V gene lost 4 bases and the J gene lost 2 bases, with 14 bases spanning the gap. CDR3 size: 15 residues. Here the CDR3 reads CASSPSSGGNTEAFF. The CDR3 DNA follows: TGTGCCAGCAGCCCTTCGAGCGGAGGTAACACTGAAGCTTTCTTT.

The V and J genes are TRBV27 and TRBJ1-1, with 10 nucleotides matching TRBD1. The CDR3 consists of 15 residues. V was pared by 0 bases and J by 5 bases, with 3 bases of the junction left unmatched. The V gene's germline CDR1 is MNHEY and CDR2 SMNVEV (reference sequence). The CDR3 DNA reads as TGTGCCAGCAGTTTATCAGCGGGACAGGGGACTGAAGCTTTCTTT. As protein: CASSLSAGQGTEAFF.

V and J are TRBV20-1 and TRBJ2-2; 9 positions match TRBD1. Trimming took 6 bases from V and 7 from J; bases not matched to a gene: 9. The CDR3 is 14 residues long. Germline V gene sequence: CDR1 DFQATT, CDR2 SNEGSKA (reference sequence). The chain's CDR3 is CSASRDRADGELFF. The CDR3, as DNA: TGCAGTGCCAGTAGGGACAGGGCGGACGGGGAGCTGTTTTTT.

The chain links TRBV9 to TRBJ1-2, with no clear D. V was trimmed by 0 bases and J by 0 bases, leaving 9 bases between them. CDR3 length equals 15 residues. Germline assignment: CDR1 SGDLS and CDR2 YYNGEE. The CDR3 bases are TGTGCCAGCAGCGTAGATGTGAGAGCTAACTATGGCTACACCTTC. Translation: CASSVDVRANYGYTF.

The rearrangement uses TRBV27 and TRBJ2-2; perhaps TRBD1 as D (6 bases). The V end was cut by 3 bases, the J end by 7 bases, with 24 bases between. Germline values: CDR1 MNHEY, CDR2 SMNVEV (reference sequence). The CDR3 extends over 18 amino acids. CDR3 sequence: CASSFFRTVHERLGELFF. The CDR3 nucleotides read TGTGCCAGCAGTTTTTTCCGGACAGTGCACGAAAGACTCGGGGAGCTGTTTTTT.

The chain uses TRBV7-9 and TRBJ1-1; TRBD1 matches at 7 bases. CDR3 length equals 14 residues. J gave up 5 bases and V 5 bases, and 8 bases lay outside the gene matches. Germline values: CDR1 SEHNR, CDR2 FQNEAQ (reference sequence). Here the CDR3 reads CASSVRQGRTEAFF. The CDR3 DNA is TGTGCCAGCAGCGTGAGACAGGGAAGGACTGAAGCTTTCTTT.

This rearrangement joins TRBV15 to TRBJ2-1; D is perhaps TRBD2 (5 bases). The V end lost 0 bases, the J end lost 10 bases, and 7 bases lay between the germline ends. CDR1 is LNHNV, CDR2 YYDKDF, per germline (reference sequence). The CDR3 spans 12 residues. Written as DNA, the CDR3 is TGTGCCACCAGCAGAGATGAGGGCGAGCAGTTCTTC. Its translation is CATSRDEGEQFF.

The chain joins TRBV5-6 to TRBJ1-5, with a possible D match to TRBD1 (5 bases). V was shortened by 6 bases and J by 4 bases, with 17 bases between the two germline ends. The CDR3 sequence is 15 residues long. CDR1 is SGHDT and CDR2 is YYEEEE in the germline V gene. CDR3 DNA: TGTGCCAGCACCCCCTGGGGGGTGGAAAATCAGCCCCAGCATTTT. Its protein is CASTPWGVENQPQHF. Looking up the rest from reference TRBV5-6 and TRBJ1-5 gives the full variable domain: DAGVTQSPTHLIKTRGQQVTLRCSPKSGHDTVSWYQQALGQGPQFIFQYYEEEERQRGNFPDRFSGHQFPNYSSELNVNALLLGDSALYLCASTPWGVENQPQHFGDGTRLSIL.

The chain links TRBV2 to TRBJ2-6; D is unclear. The CDR3 consists of 13 residues. Per the germline V gene, CDR1 is SNHLY and CDR2 is FYNNEI. Trimming cost V 5 bases and J 2 bases, with 4 bases left between them. Here the CDR3 DNA reads TGTGCCAGCAGTCCTCCTGGGGCCAACGTCCTGACTTTC. This codes for CASSPPGANVLTF.

The V gene is TRBV6-6, the J gene TRBJ2-3, with TRBD2 matching over 8 bases. Per the germline V gene, CDR1 is MNHNY and CDR2 is SVGAGI (reference sequence). V was pared by 4 bases and J by 0 bases, with 6 bases of the junction left unmatched. The CDR3 covers 16 residues. The CDR3 here is CASSSRGGRSTDTQYF. Here the CDR3 DNA reads TGTGCCAGCAGTTCACGTGGCGGGAGGAGCACAGATACGCAGTATTTT.

The J gene is TRBJ2-7, the V gene TRBV10-3; tentative D call: TRBD2 (6 bases). V was cut by 8 bases and J by 2 bases, with 13 bases left in between. The CDR3 runs to 13 residues. Germline V gene lookup returns CDR1 ENHRY and CDR2 SYGVKD. CDR3 region: CAIGGLQTYEQYF. In DNA, the CDR3 is TGTGCCATCGGAGGACTACAAACCTACGAGCAGTACTTC.

The chain combines TRBV28 with TRBJ1-2, with TRBD1 matching over 11 bases. This CDR3 spans 15 amino acids. Germline lookup yields CDR1 MDHEN and CDR2 SYDVKM. J lost 8 bases, V lost 10 bases, and 15 bases had no gene match. Here the CDR3 reads CATKLTGTGGFGYTF. CDR3 nucleotides: TGTGCCACGAAGCTTACCGGGACAGGGGGTTTCGGCTACACCTTC.

The V gene is TRBV6-5, the J gene TRBJ2-7; 9 bases map to TRBD2. This CDR3 is 13 amino acids long. Per the germline V gene, CDR1 is MNHEY and CDR2 is SVGAGI. The junction had 7 bases not matched to a gene; V was cut back by 11 bases and J by 2 bases. The CDR3 region has the DNA TGTGCCGGAGGAGCGGGAGGCCCCTACGAGCAGTACTTC. It specifies CAGGAGGPYEQYF.

The V call is TRBV5-6, the J call TRBJ2-3; D possibly uses TRBD1 or TRBD2 (9 bases each). Germline V gene sequence: CDR1 SGHDT, CDR2 YYEEEE. V was cut by 2 bases and J by 7 bases, with 29 bases left in between. The CDR3 covers 19 residues. The CDR3 DNA reads TGTGCCAGCAGCTTAATTACAGGGGGCTCTAGCGGGGTCCGGAATACGCAGTATTTT. Amino acids: CASSLITGGSSGVRNTQYF. The entire variable domain, with the rest obtained from reference TRBV5-6 and TRBJ2-3, is as follows: DAGVTQSPTHLIKTRGQQVTLRCSPKSGHDTVSWYQQALGQGPQFIFQYYEEEERQRGNFPDRFSGHQFPNYSSELNVNALLLGDSALYLCASSLITGGSSGVRNTQYFGPGTRLTVL.

The chain uses TRBV28 and TRBJ2-1; D unclear. The CDR3 sequence is 13 residues long. The V end was cut by 10 bases, the J end by 0 bases, with 10 bases between. The germline CDR1 and CDR2 sequences are MDHEN and SYDVKM. The CDR3 reads CATRSRSYNEQFF. CDR3 nucleotides: TGTGCCACCCGTAGTCGCTCCTACAATGAGCAGTTCTTC.